The clone carrying this T cell receptor (beta chain) was observed a handful of times. Its antigen is unidentified. RNA transcripts served as the template for amplifying TCR beta CDR3 regions. First-round RT-PCR with HTBI primers amplified the TCR CDR3 region. TCRdb re-called the multiplex PCR reads with MiXCR, one entry per CDR3 protein. This table has around 420,000 distinct CDR3 sequences, 15% to 18% appearing once. The entry originates in a study of T cells in Graves' hyperthyroidism and ophthalmopathy. Study-level findings and limits: Ophthalmopathy stood apart from stable hyperthyroidism in a 13 V-J model. For ophthalmopathy, model prediction preceded onset by a median about six months.

A 10 ml volume of fresh peripheral blood provided the PBMCs. The CDR3 consists of 15 residues. Germline CDR1 and CDR2: ENHRY and SYGVKD. With 4 bases removed from V and 6 bases from J, the gap between germline ends came to 16 bases. The chain carries TRBV10-3 and TRBJ2-1, with D perhaps matching TRBD1 (7 bases). The receptor was isolated from a young woman with Graves' hyperthyroidism. The source material was blood. The DNA of the CDR3 is TGTGCCATCAGTGGCGGGGCAGGGGGACCCAATGAGCAGTTCTTC. Protein: CAISGGAGGPNEQFF.